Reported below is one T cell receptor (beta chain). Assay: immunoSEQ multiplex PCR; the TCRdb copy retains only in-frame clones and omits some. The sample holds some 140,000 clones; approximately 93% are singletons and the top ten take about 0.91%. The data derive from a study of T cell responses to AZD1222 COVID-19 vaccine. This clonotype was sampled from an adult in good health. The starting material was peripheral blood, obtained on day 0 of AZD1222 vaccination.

The CDR3 DNA is TGCGCCAGCAGTCAATCGGGATTATCGGAGACCCAGTACTTC. Translation gives CASSQSGLSETQYF. V is TRBV23-1 and J is TRBJ2-5; D remains ambiguous. TRBV23-1 is reported as an ORF; its role is uncertain. The CDR3 is 14 residues long. V was pared by 0 bases and J by 5 bases, with 10 bases between.